This T cell receptor (beta chain) derives from a study of T cell responses to AZD1222 COVID-19 vaccine (dated by TCRdb to about 2021). Study-level background: AZD1222 recipients with second doses at about 4 weeks or about 12 weeks were pooled, because spike-specific TCR depth and breadth did not differ between schedules. TCR sequencing covered 230 to 250 trial participants: some 210 given two doses of AZD1222 and 26 given two doses of MenACWY control vaccine. Trial participants were enrolled into age subgroups of 18-55, 56-69 and 70-plus years, which contained about 150, 28 and 57 TCR-sequenced participants, respectively.

About this clone: This receptor's antigen is unknown. Nothing much larger sits one base from this clone, and base qualities are not available.

This specimen's time point label, interpreted: baseline before first vaccination. Samples from vaccinated people were obtained from the UK trials COV001 and COV002, which included a single-blind randomized controlled phase 2/3 trial of AZD1222 (ChAdOx1 nCoV-19) in healthy adults. Trial participant PBMC samples were collected at day 0 and day 28 after the second dose for TCRbeta chain sequencing. Overall results and qualifications from the work: Reportedly, almost half of the unique spike-specific TCRs recognized epitopes lying outside the regions that are mutated in the B.1.351 and B.1.1.7 variants. Participants were mostly white British, with more females than males. The authors suggested clonal diversity may have been underestimated. Because no day 14 peak-response samples were available, repertoires were characterized only after the peak T cell response. Spike-specific TCR breadth and depth rose significantly after two AZD1222 doses compared with day 0 and with MenACWY recipients. CD4 TCRs associated with the vaccine covered the entire spike protein, and the dominant responses were in regions 160-218 and 743-854. Conclusions about previously exposed vaccinees are limited because only five or six AZD1222 recipients were SARS-CoV-2 seropositive at baseline. The 56-69-year group was small, and its depth increase did not reach significance, likely because of low power.

The CDR3 regions of human TCRbeta chains were analyzed by immunosequencing. As for the authors' bioinformatics: TCRs in the repertoires were matched against a reference library of SARS-CoV-2-specific TCRs that had been generated with the MIRA antigen-specificity platform. Breadth was defined as the fraction of unique TCRs that were SARS-CoV-2-associated. Depth was defined as the fraction of total T cells that were SARS-CoV-2-associated. Using the MIRA data, every spike-specific TCR was mapped to the spike region that the TCR reacted to and assigned to either a CD4 or a CD8 class. Log10-transformed breadth and depth values were compared by one-way ANOVA with Sidak's multiple comparisons tests. The table comes from immuneACCESS by way of TCRdb, which keeps in-frame sequences with V and J called. Part of the clones is missing from these tables; in studies checked, under half for an unresolved V gene and the rest for unknown reasons. Clone size and the V and J calls come from that table; the DNA yielded D and trimming. Present in this sample are some 160,000 clones, around 92% of which were seen just once. Around 0.9% of the sample belongs to the ten largest clones.

According to the germline V gene, CDR1 reads SGHTA and CDR2 reads FQGNSA. From cysteine to phenylalanine, the CDR3 is 16 amino acids long. Only the CDR3 part of the read is kept: 48 bases, read in frame from the first base. Between the V and J ends, shortened by 5 bases and 5 bases respectively, the junction contains 18 bases. The origin of this receptor is an adult in good health. The chain employs TRBV7-2 and TRBJ2-2, with the D call tentatively TRBD1 or TRBD2, each fitting 5 bases. The starting material was peripheral blood, obtained on day 0 of AZD1222 vaccination. This receptor has the CDR3 CASSRPPGPRTGELFF. The sequenced DNA: TGTGCCAGCAGCCGGCCCCCGGGACCTAGAACCGGGGAGCTGTTTTTT.